The clone carrying this TCR beta chain was counted many times. Its matching antigen is unknown. An end of the junction does not agree with germline; a read error may underlie this. The sample is drawn from a study of T-cell reconstitution after alpha-beta-depleted transplantation in children. Findings and limits, study-wide: It was newly produced T cells that mostly accounted for T-cell counts and diversity one year after transplant. TCRbeta diversity was high at day 60 in some patients (a result of surviving recipient T cells and thymic progenitors). Reports say that about two months after transplant, the alpha-beta T cells came out of several hundred graft clones that had expanded.

The V gene's germline CDR1 is SGHRS and CDR2 YFSETQ. The CDR3 contains 11 residues. Molecular barcoding with unique molecular identifiers was used for the TCRbeta library. TCRdb fed the PCR reads into MiXCR, producing one record per CDR3 protein. The sample contains almost 250,000 distinct CDR3 sequences, about a quarter of which appear only once. The TCR was taken from a girl aged 2 to 10 with Fanconi anemia, due to receive a stem cell transplant. The chain couples TRBV5-1 to TRBJ2-1, with D uncertain. The sequencing used PBMCs, collected before TCRalphabeta/CD19-depleted stem cell transplant. CDR3 bases: TGTGCCAGCAGTTTAGCCAATGAGCAGTTCTTC. The encoded protein is CASSLANEQFF.